Sequencing of this TCR beta chain was carried out in a study of T cells expressing NK-cell markers. Turning to the study itself: Sorted CD3+CD56-NKG2C+, CD3+CD56+NKG2C+ and CD3+CD56+NKG2C- T cells supplied the TCR beta repertoires. General observations from the study: About six donors carried dominant NKG2C+ clonotypes that made up roughly 1.0-7.0% of their CD8+ T cells.

Note on this clonotype: Its antigen is currently unknown.

TCRdb reprocessed the 5' RACE reads, with one entry per CDR3 protein and no DNA. The sample data list about 260,000 distinct CDR3 sequences. CDR1 is SEHNR and CDR2 is FQNEAQ in the germline V gene (reference sequence). The CDR3 runs 15 residues. The sample taken for sequencing was blood T cells: a sorted CD56 or NKG2C T cell subset, CD4+ or CD8+ T cells, or bulk PBMC T cells (not recorded which). The V gene is TRBV7-9, the J gene TRBJ2-5; TCRdb indicates TRBD1, and absent DNA this call remains unverified. The sequence was collected from a man between 18 and 35 years old in good health. CDR3 sequence: CASSPQQGLGETQYF.